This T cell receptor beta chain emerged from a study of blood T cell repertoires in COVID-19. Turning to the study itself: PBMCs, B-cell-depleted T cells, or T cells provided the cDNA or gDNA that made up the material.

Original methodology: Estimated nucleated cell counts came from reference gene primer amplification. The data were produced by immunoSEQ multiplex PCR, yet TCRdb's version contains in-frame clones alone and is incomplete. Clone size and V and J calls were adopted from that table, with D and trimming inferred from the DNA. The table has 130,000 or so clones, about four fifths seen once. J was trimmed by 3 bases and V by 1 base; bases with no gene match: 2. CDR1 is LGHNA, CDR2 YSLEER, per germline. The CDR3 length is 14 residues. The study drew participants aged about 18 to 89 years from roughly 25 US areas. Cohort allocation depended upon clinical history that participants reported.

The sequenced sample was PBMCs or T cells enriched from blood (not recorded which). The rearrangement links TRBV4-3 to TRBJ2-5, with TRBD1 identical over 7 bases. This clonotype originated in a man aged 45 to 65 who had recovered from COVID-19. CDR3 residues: CASSQVQGKETQYF. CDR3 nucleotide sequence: TGCGCCAGCAGCCAAGTACAGGGGAAAGAGACCCAGTACTTC.